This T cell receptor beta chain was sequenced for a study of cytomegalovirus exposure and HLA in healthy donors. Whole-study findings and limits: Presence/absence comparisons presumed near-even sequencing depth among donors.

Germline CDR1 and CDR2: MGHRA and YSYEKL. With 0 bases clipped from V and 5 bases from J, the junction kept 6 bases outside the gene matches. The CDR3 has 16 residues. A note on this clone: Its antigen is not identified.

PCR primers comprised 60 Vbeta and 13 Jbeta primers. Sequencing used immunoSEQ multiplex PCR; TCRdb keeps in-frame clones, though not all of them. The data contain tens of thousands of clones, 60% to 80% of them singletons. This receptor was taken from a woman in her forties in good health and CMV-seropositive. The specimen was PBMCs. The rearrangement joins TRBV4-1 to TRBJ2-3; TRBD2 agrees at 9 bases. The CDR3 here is CASSQDGGLAGDTQYF. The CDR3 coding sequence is TGCGCCAGCAGCCAAGACGGGGGACTAGCAGGAGATACGCAGTATTTT.